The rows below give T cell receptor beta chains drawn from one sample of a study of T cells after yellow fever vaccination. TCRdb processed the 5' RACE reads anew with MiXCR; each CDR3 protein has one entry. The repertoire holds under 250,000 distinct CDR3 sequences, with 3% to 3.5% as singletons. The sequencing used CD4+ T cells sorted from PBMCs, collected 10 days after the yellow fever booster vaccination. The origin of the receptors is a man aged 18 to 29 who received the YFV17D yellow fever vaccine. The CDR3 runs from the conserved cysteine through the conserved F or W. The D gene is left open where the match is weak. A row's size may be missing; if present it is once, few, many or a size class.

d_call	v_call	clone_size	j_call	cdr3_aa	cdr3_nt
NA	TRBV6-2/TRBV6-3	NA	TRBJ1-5	CASTQGYLRQALHQPQHF	TGTGCCAGCACCCAAGGTTACCTGAGGCAAGCCCTGCATCAGCCCCAGCATTTT
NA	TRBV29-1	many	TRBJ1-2	CSASEGMSYGYTF	TGCAGCGCATCGGAGGGGATGAGCTATGGCTACACCTTC
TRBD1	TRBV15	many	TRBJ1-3	CATSRIWTGTGNTIYF	TGTGCCACCAGCAGAATCTGGACAGGGACTGGAAACACCATATATTTT
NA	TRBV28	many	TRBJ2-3	CASRLPIQGTSTDTQYF	TGTGCCAGCAGACTCCCCATACAGGGGACTAGCACAGATACGCAGTATTTT
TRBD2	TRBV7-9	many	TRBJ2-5	CASSLGLAGLQETQYF	TGTGCCAGCAGCTTAGGACTAGCGGGGCTCCAAGAGACCCAGTACTTC
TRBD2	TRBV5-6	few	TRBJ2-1	CASGRGELQYEQFF	TGTGCCAGCGGCCGGGGGGAATTACAATATGAGCAGTTCTTC
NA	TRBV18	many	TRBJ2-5	CASSQTQEETQYF	TGTGCCAGCTCACAGACGCAGGAAGAGACCCAGTACTTC
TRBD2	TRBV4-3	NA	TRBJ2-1	CASSQDWGSGGQFF	TGCGCCAGCAGCCAAGATTGGGGTAGCGGGGGCCAGTTCTTC
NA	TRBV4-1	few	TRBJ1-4	CASSQDPGREEKLFF	TGCGCCAGCAGCCAAGACCCGGGCAGGGAGGAAAAACTGTTTTTT
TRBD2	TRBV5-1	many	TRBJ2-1	CASSLGTSGANEQFF	TGCGCCAGCAGCTTGGGGACTAGCGGGGCTAATGAGCAGTTCTTC
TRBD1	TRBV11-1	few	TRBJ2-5	CASSPPGTGGSQYF	TGTGCCAGCAGCCCCCCCGGGACAGGGGGGAGCCAGTACTTC
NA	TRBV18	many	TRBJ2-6	CASSLLSGSGANVLTF	TGTGCCAGCTCACTTTTATCGGGCTCTGGGGCCAACGTCCTGACTTTC
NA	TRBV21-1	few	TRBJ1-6	CASNKMGGYSPLHF	TGTGCCAGCAACAAAATGGGGGGGTATTCACCCCTCCACTTT
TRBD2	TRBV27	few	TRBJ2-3	CASSFALAGLGTQYF	TGTGCCAGCAGTTTCGCTCTAGCGGGGCTCGGTACGCAGTATTTT
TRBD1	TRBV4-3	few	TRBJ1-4	CASSRWGQGDEKLFF	TGCGCCAGCAGCCGATGGGGACAGGGAGACGAAAAACTGTTTTTT
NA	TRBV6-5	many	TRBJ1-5	CASSRTASNQPQHF	TGTGCCAGCAGTAGGACAGCAAGCAATCAGCCCCAGCATTTT
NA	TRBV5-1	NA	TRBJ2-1	CASSLIGAGSEQFF	TGCGCCAGCAGCTTGATCGGGGCTGGGAGTGAGCAGTTCTTC
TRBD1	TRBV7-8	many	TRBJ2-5	CASTRDRGRETQYF	TGTGCCAGCACCCGGGACAGGGGGCGAGAGACCCAGTACTTC
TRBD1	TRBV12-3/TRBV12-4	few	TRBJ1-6	CASSVTGALNSPLHF	TGTGCCAGCAGTGTCACAGGGGCGTTAAATTCACCCCTCCACTTT
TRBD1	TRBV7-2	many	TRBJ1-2	CASSRDRVGGYTF	TGTGCCAGCAGCCGGGACAGGGTCGGGGGCTACACCTTC
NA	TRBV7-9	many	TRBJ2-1	CASSFGGTTYNEQFF	TGTGCCAGCAGCTTCGGTGGAACAACCTACAATGAGCAGTTCTTC
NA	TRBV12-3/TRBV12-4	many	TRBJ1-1	CASRPTRITEAFF	TGTGCCAGCAGACCGACACGAATAACTGAAGCTTTCTTT
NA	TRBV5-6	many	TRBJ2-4	CASSFLRGSLVGKNIQYF	TGTGCCAGCAGCTTCCTCCGGGGATCCCTAGTTGGCAAAAACATTCAGTACTTC
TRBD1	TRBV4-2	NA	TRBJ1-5	CASSTRLRGKGNQPQHF	TGTGCCAGCAGCACCCGTCTCAGGGGGAAAGGCAATCAGCCCCAGCATTTT
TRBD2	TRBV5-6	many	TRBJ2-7	CASSLAVAGISYEQYF	TGTGCCAGCAGCTTGGCAGTAGCGGGGATTTCCTACGAGCAGTACTTC
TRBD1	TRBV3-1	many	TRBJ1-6	CASRNRGNNSPLHF	TGTGCCAGCAGGAACAGGGGCAATAATTCACCCCTCCACTTT
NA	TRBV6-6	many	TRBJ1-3	CASSYRLMLGGSGNTIYF	TGTGCCAGCAGTTACCGACTTATGTTAGGGGGAAGTGGAAACACCATATATTTT
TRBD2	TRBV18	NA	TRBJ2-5	CASTMTSGGQETQYF	TGTGCCAGCACGATGACTAGCGGGGGCCAAGAGACCCAGTACTTC
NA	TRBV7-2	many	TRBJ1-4	CASSAATNEKLFF	TGTGCCAGCAGCGCTGCAACTAATGAAAAACTGTTTTTT
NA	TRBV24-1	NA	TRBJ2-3	CATSASDTQYF	TGTGCCACCAGTGCGTCAGATACGCAGTATTTT
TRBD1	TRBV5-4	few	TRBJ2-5	CASTIRRGPQETQYF	TGTGCCAGCACCATTAGAAGGGGGCCTCAAGAGACCCAGTACTTC
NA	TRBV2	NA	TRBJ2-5	CASRRAEETQYF	TGTGCCAGCAGGAGGGCGGAAGAGACCCAGTACTTC
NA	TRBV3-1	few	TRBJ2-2	CASSQAGELFF	TGTGCCAGCAGCCAAGCCGGGGAGCTGTTTTTT
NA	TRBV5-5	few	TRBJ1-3	CASSLGSVSSGNTIYF	TGTGCCAGCAGCTTGGGTTCGGTGTCCTCTGGAAACACCATATATTTT
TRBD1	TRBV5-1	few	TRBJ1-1	CASSLDIRQGENTEAFF	TGCGCCAGCAGCTTGGACATAAGACAGGGGGAGAACACTGAAGCTTTCTTT
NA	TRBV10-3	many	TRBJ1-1	CAISESGGVNTEAFF	TGTGCCATCAGTGAGTCAGGGGGAGTGAACACTGAAGCTTTCTTT
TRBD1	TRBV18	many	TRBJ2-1	CASSRNRGEQFF	TGTGCCAGCTCTCGAAACAGGGGTGAGCAGTTCTTC
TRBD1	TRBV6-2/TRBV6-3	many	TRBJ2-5	CASSYSPGQGAETQYF	TGTGCCAGCAGTTACTCCCCGGGACAGGGGGCTGAGACCCAGTACTTC
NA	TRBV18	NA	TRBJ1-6	CASSRERHNSPLHF	TGTGCCAGCTCCCGTGAGAGGCATAATTCACCCCTCCACTTT
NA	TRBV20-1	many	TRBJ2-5	CSASLRDRETQYF	TGCAGTGCTAGTCTCCGGGACCGGGAGACCCAGTACTTC